This is a list of T cell receptor beta chains from one sample in a study of blood T cell repertoires in COVID-19. The method was immunoSEQ multiplex PCR; TCRdb's version includes in-frame clones alone and lacks a portion of them. The sample includes about 150,000 clones, 75% to 95% of them seen just once. Sequenced material: peripheral blood. These receptors came from a man over 45 with acute or convalescent COVID-19. CDR3s include the opening cysteine and the closing phenylalanine or tryptophan. D genes are given only for firm matches. Size tells how often a clone was seen (once, few, many) or the class of an expanded clone, and some rows leave it out.

size,J,D,V,CDR3,DNA
NA,TRBJ2-1,NA,TRBV6-4,CASSEHYLAYNEQFF,TGTGCCAGCAGTGAACACTACCTAGCTTACAATGAGCAGTTCTTC
few,TRBJ1-1,TRBD1,TRBV6-1,CASSEARNRGYTEAFF,TGTGCCAGCAGTGAAGCACGTAACAGGGGGTACACTGAAGCTTTCTTT
NA,TRBJ1-1,NA,TRBV3-1/TRBV3-2,CASSQLAGLAEAFF,TGTGCCAGCAGCCAACTTGCGGGGTTGGCTGAAGCTTTCTTT
NA,TRBJ1-5,TRBD1,TRBV6-2/TRBV6-3,CASSRDSIRSNQPQHF,TGTGCCAGCAGCCGGGACAGCATCCGCTCCAATCAGCCCCAGCATTTT
once,TRBJ2-3,NA,TRBV27,CASRIASTDTQYF,TGTGCCAGCAGAATAGCTAGCACAGATACGCAGTATTTT
NA,TRBJ2-7,TRBD2,TRBV28,CAASEGGLAGATGEQYF,TGTGCCGCCTCGGAGGGGGGACTAGCGGGAGCGACGGGCGAGCAGTACTTC
NA,TRBJ2-2,NA,TRBV7-6,CASSDRRSNTGELFF,TGTGCCAGCAGCGACAGGCGATCGAACACCGGGGAGCTGTTTTTT
NA,TRBJ1-5,TRBD1,TRBV27,CASSFGTGVQPQHF,TGTGCCAGCAGTTTCGGGACAGGGGTTCAGCCCCAGCATTTT
NA,TRBJ1-2,NA,TRBV27,CASSLQGRERGYTF,TGTGCCAGCAGTTTACAGGGGCGGGAGAGGGGCTACACCTTC
NA,TRBJ1-6,NA,TRBV5-1,CASSSGQNSPLHF,TGCGCCAGCAGCTCAGGACAGAATTCACCCCTCCACTTT